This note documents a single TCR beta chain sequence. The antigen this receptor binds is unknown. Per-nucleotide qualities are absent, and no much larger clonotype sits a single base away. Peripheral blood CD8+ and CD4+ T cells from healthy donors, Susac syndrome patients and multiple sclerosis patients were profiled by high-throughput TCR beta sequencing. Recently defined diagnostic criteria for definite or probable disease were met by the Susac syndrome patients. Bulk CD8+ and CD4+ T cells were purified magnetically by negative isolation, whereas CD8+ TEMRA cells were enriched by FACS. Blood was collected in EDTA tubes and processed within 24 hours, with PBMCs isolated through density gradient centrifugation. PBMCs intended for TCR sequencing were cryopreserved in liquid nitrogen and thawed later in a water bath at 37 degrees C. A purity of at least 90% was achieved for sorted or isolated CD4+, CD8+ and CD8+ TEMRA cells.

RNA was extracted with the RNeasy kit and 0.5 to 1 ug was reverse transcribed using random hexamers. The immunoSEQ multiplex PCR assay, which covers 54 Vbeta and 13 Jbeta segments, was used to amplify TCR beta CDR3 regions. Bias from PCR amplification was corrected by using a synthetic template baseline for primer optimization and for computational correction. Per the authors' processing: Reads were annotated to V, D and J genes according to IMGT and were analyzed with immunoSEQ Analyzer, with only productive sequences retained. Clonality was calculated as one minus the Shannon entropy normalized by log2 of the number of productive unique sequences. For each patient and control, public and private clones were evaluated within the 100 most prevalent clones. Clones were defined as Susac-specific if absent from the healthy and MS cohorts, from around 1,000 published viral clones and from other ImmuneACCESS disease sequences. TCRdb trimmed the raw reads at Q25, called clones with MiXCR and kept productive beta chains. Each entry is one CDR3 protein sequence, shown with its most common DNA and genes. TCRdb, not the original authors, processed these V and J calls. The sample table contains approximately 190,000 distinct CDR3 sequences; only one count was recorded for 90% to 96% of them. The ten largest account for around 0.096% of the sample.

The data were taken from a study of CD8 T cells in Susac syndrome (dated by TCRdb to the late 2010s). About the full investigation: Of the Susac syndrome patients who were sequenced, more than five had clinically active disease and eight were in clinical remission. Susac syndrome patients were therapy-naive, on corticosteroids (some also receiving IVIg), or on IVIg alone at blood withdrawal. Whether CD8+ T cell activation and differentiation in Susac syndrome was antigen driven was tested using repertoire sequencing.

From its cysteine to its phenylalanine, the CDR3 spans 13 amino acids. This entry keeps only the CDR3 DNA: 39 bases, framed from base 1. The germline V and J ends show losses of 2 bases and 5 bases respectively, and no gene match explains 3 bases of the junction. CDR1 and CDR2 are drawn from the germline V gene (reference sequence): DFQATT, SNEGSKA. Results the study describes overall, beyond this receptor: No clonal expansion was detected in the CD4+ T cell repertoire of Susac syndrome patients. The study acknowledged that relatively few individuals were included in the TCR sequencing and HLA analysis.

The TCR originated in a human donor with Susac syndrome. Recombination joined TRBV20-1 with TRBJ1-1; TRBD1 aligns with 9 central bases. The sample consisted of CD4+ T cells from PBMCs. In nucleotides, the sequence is TGCAGTGCTAGAACAGGGGGCCTTACTGAAGCTTTCTTT. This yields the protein CSARTGGLTEAFF.